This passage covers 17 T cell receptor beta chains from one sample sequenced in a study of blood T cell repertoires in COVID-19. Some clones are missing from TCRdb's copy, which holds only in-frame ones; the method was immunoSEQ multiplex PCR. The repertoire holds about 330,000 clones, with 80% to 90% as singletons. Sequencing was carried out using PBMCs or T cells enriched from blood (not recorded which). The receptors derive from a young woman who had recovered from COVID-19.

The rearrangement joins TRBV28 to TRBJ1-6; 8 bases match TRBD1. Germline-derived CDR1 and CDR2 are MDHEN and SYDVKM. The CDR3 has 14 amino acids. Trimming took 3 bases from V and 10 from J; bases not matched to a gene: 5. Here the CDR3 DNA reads TGTGCCAGCAGTTTGGAGGACAGGGTCTCACCCCTCCACTTT. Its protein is CASSLEDRVSPLHF.

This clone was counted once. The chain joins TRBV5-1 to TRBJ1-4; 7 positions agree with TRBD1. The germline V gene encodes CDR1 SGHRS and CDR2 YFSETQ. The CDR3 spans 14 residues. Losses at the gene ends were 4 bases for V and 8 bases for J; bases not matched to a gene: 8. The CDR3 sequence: CASSLGTEPEKLFF. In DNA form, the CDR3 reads TGCGCCAGCAGCCTAGGGACAGAGCCAGAAAAACTGTTTTTT.

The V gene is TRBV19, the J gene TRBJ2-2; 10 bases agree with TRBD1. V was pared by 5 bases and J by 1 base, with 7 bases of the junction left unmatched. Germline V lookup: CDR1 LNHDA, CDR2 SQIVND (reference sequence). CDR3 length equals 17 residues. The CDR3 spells CASSYSGQGVNTGELFF. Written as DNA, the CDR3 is TGTGCCAGTAGTTACTCTGGACAGGGGGTGAACACCGGGGAGCTGTTTTTT.

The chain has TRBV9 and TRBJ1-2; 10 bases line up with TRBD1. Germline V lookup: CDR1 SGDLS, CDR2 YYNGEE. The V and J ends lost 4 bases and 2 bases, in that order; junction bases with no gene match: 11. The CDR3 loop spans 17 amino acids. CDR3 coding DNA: TGTGCCAGCAGCCACTTTCCGGACAGGGGGGAGAACTATGGCTACACCTTC. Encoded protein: CASSHFPDRGENYGYTF.

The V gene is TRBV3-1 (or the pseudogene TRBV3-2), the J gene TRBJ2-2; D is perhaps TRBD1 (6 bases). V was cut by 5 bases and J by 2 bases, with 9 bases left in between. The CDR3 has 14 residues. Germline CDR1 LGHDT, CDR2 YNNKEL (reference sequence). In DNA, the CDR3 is TGTGCCAGCAGCTTACAGGGTAACACCGGGGAGCTGTTTTTT. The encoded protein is CASSLQGNTGELFF.

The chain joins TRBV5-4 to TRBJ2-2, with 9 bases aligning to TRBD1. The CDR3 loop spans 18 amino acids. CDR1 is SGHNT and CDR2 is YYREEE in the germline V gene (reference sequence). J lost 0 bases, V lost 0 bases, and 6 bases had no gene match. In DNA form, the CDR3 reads TGTGCCAGCAGCTTGGGGCCGGGACAGGGCGCGAACACCGGGGAGCTGTTTTTT. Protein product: CASSLGPGQGANTGELFF.

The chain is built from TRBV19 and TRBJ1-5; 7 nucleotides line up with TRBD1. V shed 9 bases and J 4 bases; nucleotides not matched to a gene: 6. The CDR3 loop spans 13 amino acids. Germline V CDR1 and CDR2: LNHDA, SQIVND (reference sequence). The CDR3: CASADRANQPQHF. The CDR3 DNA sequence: TGTGCCAGCGCTGACAGGGCGAATCAGCCCCAGCATTTT.

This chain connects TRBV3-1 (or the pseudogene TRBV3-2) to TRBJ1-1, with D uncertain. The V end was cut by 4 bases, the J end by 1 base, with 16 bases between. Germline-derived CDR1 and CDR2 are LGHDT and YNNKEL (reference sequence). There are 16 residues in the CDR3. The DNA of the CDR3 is TGTGCCAGCAGCCTCCGGAGGACGGCGGCGAACACTGAAGCTTTCTTT. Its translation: CASSLRRTAANTEAFF.

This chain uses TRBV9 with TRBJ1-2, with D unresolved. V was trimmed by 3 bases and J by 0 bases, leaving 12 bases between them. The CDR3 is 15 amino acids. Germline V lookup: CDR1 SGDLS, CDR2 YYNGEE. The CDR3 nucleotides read TGTGCCAGCAGCGGAGCGGACGCCACTAACTATGGCTACACCTTC. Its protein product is CASSGADATNYGYTF.

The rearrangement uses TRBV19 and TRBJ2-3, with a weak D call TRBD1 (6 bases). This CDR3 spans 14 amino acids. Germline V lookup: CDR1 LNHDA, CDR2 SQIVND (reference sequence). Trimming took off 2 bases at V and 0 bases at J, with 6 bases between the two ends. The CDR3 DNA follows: TGTGCCAGTAGTATAACAGGGAGCACAGATACGCAGTATTTT. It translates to CASSITGSTDTQYF. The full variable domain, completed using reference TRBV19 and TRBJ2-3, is DGGITQSPKYLFRKEGQNVTLSCEQNLNHDAMYWYRQDPGQGLRLIYYSQIVNDFQKGDIAEGYSVSREKKESFPLTVTSAQKNPTAFYLCASSITGSTDTQYFGPGTRLTVL.

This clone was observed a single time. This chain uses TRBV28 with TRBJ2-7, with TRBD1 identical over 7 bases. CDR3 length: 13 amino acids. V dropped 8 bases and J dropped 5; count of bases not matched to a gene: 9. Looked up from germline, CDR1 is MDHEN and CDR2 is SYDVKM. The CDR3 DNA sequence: TGTGCCAGCGAAAGACCGACAGGGAACGAGCAGTACTTC. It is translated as CASERPTGNEQYF.

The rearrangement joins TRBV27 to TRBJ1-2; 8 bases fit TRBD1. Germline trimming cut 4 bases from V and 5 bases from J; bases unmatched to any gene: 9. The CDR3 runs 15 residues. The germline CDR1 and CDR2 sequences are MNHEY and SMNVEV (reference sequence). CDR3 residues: CASSSPGQGVYGYTF. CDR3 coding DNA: TGTGCCAGCAGTTCCCCTGGACAGGGAGTTTATGGCTACACCTTC.

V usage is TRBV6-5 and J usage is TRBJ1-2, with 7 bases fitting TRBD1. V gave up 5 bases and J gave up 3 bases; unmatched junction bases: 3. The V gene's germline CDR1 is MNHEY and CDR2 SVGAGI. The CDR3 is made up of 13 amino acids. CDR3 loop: CASSRGQYYGYTF. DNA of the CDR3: TGTGCCAGCAGTCGGGGACAGTACTATGGCTACACCTTC.

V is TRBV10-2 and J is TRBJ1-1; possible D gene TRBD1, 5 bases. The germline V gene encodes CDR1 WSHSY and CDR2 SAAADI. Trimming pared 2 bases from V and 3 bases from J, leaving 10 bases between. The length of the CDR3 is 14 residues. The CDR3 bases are TGCGCCAGCAGTGAGGGCAGGGCCCACACTGAAGCTTTCTTT. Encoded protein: CASSEGRAHTEAFF.

CDR3 sequence: CASSLRRVGDSPLHF. CDR3 DNA sequence: TGTGCCAGCAGCTTACGCAGGGTTGGCGATTCACCCCTCCACTTT. The genes are TRBV7-8 and TRBJ1-6; a possible D gene is TRBD1 (5 bases). Germline CDR1 is SGHVS and CDR2 is FQNEAQ. With 2 bases removed from V and 8 bases from J, the gap between germline ends came to 13 bases. CDR3 length: 15 residues. The full variable domain, rest sourced from reference TRBV7-8 and TRBJ1-6, is GAGVSQSPRYKVAKRGQDVALRCDPISGHVSLFWYQQALGQGPEFLTYFQNEAQLDKSGLPSDRFFAERPEGSVSTLKIQRTQQEDSAVYLCASSLRRVGDSPLHFGNGTRLTVT.

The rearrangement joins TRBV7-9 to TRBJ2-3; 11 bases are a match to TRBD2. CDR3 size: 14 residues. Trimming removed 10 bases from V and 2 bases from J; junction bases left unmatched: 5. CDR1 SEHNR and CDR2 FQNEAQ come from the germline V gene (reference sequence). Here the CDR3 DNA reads TGTGCCATCGATAGCGGGGGGGCCACAGATACGCAGTATTTT. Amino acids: CAIDSGGATDTQYF.

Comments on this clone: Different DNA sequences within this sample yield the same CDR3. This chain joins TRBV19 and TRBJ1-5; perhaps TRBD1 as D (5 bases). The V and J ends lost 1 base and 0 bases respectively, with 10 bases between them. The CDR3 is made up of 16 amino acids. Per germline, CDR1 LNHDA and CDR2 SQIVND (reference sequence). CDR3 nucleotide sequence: TGTGCCAGTAGTATAGTGGGGGGTAATAGCAATCAGCCCCAGCATTTT. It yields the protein CASSIVGGNSNQPQHF.